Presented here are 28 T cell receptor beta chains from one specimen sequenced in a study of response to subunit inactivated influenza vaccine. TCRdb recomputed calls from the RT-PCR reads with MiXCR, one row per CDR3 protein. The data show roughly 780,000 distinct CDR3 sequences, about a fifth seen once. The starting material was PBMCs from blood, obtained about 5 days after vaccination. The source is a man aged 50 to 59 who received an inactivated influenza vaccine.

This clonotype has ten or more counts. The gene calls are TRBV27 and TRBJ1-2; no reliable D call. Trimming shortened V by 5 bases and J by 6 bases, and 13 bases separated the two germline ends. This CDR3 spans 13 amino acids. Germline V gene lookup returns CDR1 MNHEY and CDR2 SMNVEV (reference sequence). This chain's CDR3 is CASSPQLIHGYTF. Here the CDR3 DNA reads TGTGCCAGCAGTCCGCAGCTGATCCATGGCTACACCTTC.

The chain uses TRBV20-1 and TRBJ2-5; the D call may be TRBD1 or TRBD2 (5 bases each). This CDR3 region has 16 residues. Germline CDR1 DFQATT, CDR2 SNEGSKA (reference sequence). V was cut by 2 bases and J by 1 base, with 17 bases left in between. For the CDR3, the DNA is TGCAGTGCTAGAAACCCGGGACGCCGATTCCAAGAGACCCAGTACTTC. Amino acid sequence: CSARNPGRRFQETQYF.

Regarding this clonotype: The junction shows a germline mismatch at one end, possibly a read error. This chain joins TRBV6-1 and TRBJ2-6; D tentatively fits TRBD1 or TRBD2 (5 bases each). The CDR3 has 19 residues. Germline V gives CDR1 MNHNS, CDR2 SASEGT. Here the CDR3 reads CASSPRAGTGISWANVLTF. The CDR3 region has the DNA TGTGCCAGCAGTCCCCGCGCCGGGACCGGCATCTCTTGGGCCAACGTCCTGACTTTC.

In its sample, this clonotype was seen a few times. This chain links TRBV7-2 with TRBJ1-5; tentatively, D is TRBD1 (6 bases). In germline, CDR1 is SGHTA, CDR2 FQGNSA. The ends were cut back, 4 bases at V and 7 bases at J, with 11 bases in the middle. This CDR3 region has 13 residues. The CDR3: CASSSWTEQPQHF. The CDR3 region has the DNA TGTGCCAGCAGCTCGTGGACAGAGCAGCCCCAGCATTTT. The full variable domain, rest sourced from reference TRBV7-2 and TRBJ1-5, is GAGVSQSPSNKVTEKGKDVELRCDPISGHTALYWYRQSLGQGLEFLIYFQGNSAPDKSGLPSDRFSAERTGGSVSTLTIQRTQQEDSAVYLCASSSWTEQPQHFGDGTRLSIL.

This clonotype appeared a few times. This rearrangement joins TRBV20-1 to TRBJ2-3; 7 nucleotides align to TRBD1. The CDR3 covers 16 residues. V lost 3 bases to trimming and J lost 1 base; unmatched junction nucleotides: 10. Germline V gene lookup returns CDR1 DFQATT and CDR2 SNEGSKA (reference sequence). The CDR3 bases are TGCAGTGCTAGGAAGACTGGGACAGTACGCACAGATACGCAGTATTTT. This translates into CSARKTGTVRTDTQYF.

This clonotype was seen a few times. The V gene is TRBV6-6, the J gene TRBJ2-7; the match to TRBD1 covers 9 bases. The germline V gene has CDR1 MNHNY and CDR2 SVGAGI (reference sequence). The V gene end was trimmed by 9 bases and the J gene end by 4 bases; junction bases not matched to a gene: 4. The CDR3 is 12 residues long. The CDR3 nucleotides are TGTGCCAGTACAGGGGGCAGGTACGAGCAGTACTTC. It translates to CASTGGRYEQYF.

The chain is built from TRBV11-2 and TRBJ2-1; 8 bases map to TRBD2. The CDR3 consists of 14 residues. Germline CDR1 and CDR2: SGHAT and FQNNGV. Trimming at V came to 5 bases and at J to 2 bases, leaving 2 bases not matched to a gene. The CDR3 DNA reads TGTGCCAGCAGCGGGGGACTAGCCTACAATGAGCAGTTCTTC. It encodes CASSGGLAYNEQFF.

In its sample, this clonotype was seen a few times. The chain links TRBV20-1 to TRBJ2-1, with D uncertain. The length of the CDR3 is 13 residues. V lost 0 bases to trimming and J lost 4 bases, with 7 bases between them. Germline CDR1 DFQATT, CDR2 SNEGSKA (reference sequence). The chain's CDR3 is CSAREGLYNEQFF. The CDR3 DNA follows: TGCAGTGCTAGAGAAGGCCTTTACAATGAGCAGTTCTTC.

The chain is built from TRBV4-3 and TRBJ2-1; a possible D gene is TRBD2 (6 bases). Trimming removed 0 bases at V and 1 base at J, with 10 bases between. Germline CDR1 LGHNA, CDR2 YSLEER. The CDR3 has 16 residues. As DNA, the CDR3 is TGCGCCAGCAGCCAAGATCTGGGGGGATCCTACAATGAGCAGTTCTTC. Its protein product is CASSQDLGGSYNEQFF.

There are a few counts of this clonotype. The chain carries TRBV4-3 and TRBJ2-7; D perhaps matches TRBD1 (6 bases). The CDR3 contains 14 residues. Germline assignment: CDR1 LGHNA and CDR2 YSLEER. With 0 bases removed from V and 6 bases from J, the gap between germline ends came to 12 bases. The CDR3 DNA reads TGCGCCAGCAGCCAAGAACTCAGGGGCTCCGAGCAGTACTTC. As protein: CASSQELRGSEQYF.

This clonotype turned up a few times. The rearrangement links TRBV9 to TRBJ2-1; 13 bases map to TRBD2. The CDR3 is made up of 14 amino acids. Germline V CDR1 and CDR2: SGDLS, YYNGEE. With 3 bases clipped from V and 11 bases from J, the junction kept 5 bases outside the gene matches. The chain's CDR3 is CASSELAGGRKQFF. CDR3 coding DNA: TGTGCCAGCAGCGAACTAGCGGGGGGGCGTAAGCAGTTCTTC.

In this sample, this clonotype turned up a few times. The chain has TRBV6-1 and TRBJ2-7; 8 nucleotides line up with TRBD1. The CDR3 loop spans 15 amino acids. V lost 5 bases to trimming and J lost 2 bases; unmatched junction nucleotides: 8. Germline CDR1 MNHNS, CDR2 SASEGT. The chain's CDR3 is CASSPMTGVPYEQYF. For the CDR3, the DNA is TGTGCCAGCAGTCCGATGACAGGGGTTCCCTACGAGCAGTACTTC.

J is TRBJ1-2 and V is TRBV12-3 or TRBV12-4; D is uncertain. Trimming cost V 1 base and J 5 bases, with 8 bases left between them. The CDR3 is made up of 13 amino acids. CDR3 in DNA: TGTGCCAGCAGTTTAGGGGTCGAGTATGGCTACACCTTC. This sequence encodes CASSLGVEYGYTF.

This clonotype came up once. The CDR3 loop is CASSLVDRVPDTQYF. CDR3 sequence (DNA): TGTGCCAGCAGCTTGGTCGACAGGGTCCCGGATACGCAGTATTTT. The chain employs TRBV7-9 and TRBJ2-3; 7 positions agree with TRBD1. This CDR3 comprises 15 residues. Germline V lookup: CDR1 SEHNR, CDR2 FQNEAQ (reference sequence). V shed 3 bases and J 6 bases; nucleotides not matched to a gene: 9.

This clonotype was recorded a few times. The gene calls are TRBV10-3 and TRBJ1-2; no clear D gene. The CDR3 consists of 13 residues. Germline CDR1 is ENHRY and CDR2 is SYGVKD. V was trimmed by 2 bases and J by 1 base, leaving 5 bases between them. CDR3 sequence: CAISEAFNYGYTF. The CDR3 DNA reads TGTGCCATCAGTGAGGCATTTAACTATGGCTACACCTTC.

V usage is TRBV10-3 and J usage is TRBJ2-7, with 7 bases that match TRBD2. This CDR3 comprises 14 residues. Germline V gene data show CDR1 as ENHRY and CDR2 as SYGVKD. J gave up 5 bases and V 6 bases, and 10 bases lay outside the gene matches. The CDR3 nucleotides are TGTGCCATCAGGCCGGGGGAGGGGATTGACGAGCAGTACTTC. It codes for CAIRPGEGIDEQYF.

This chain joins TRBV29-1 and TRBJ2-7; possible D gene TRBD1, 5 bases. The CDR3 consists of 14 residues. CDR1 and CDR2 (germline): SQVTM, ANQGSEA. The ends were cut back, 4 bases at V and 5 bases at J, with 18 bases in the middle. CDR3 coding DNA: TGCAGCGTTGCTAGGGGTCCTCGGAGCAACGAGCAGTACTTC. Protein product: CSVARGPRSNEQYF.

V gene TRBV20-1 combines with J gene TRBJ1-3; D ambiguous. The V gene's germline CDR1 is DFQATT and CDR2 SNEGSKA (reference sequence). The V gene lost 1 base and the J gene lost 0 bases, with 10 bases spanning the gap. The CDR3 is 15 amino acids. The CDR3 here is CSARGPRTSGNTIYF. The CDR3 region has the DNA TGCAGTGCTAGAGGCCCGAGGACCTCTGGAAACACCATATATTTT.

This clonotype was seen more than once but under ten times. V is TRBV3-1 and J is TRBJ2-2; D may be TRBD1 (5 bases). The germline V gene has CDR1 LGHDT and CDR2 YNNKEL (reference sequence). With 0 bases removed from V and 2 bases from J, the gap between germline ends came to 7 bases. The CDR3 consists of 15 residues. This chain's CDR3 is CASSQEGQNTGELFF. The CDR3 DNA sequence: TGTGCCAGCAGCCAAGAGGGGCAAAACACCGGGGAGCTGTTTTTT.

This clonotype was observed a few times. The CDR3, as DNA: TGTGCCAGCAGTTCCAAAGATACGCAGTATTTT. Translation gives CASSSKDTQYF. The chain links TRBV12-3 or TRBV12-4 to TRBJ2-3; D remains ambiguous. The CDR3 sequence is 11 residues long. V shed 4 bases and J shed 5 bases, with 4 bases lying between them.

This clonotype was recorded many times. The CDR3 DNA is TGCAGCGTTTCTAACGGAGCGGACTACGAGCAGTACTTC. Amino acid sequence: CSVSNGADYEQYF. The rearrangement joins TRBV29-1 to TRBJ2-7; D might be TRBD2 (5 bases). Germline V gives CDR1 SQVTM, CDR2 ANQGSEA. The CDR3 runs 13 residues. Trimming left V 5 bases short and J 3 bases short, with 14 bases between.

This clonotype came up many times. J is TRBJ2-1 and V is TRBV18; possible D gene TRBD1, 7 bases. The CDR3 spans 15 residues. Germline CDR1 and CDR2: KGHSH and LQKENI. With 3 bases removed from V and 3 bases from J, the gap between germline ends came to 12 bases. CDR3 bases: TGTGCCAGCTCACCCGGAGGGACAGTCTACAATGAGCAGTTCTTC. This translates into CASSPGGTVYNEQFF.

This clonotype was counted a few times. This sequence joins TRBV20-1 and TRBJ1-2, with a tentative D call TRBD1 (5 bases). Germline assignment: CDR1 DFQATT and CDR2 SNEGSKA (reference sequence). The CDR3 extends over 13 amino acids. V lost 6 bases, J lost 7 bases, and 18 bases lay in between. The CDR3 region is CSAHRDSGRGYTF. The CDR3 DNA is TGCAGTGCCCACCGTGATTCGGGGCGTGGCTACACCTTC.

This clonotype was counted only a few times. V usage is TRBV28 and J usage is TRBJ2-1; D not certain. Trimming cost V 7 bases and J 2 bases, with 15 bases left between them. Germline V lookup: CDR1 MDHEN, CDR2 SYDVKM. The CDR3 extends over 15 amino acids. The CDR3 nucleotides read TGTGCCAGCACTCCCACCGTGACACCCTACAATGAGCAGTTCTTC. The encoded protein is CASTPTVTPYNEQFF.

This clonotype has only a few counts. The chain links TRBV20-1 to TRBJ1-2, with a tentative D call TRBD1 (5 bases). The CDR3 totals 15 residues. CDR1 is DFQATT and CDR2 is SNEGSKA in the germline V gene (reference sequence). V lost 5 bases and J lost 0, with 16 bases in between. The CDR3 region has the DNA TGCAGTGCTCTCCAGACAGCTTACACTAACTATGGCTACACCTTC. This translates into CSALQTAYTNYGYTF.

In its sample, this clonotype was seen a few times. The CDR3 DNA is TGCGCCAGCAGTCGGTCTAGCGGGGCCCTCTCCTACGAGCAGTACTTC. Protein sequence: CASSRSSGALSYEQYF. The chain has TRBV5-1 and TRBJ2-7; 9 nucleotides match TRBD2. CDR1 and CDR2 (germline): SGHRS, YFSETQ. The trim removed 5 bases at V and 0 bases at J, leaving 9 bases unmatched. This CDR3 is built from 16 residues.

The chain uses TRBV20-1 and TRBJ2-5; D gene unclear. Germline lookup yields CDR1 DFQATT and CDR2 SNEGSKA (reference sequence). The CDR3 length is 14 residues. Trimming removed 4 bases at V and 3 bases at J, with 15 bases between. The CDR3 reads CSATHLGREETQYF. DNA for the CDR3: TGCAGTGCTACTCATCTAGGACGAGAAGAGACCCAGTACTTC.

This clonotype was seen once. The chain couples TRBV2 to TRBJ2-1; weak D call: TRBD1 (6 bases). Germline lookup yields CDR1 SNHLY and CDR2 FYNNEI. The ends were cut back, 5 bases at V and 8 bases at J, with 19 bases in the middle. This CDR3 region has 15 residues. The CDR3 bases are TGTGCCAGCAGTAAAGACACAGGGACACCGGATGAGCAGTTCTTC. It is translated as CASSKDTGTPDEQFF.